These T cell receptor beta chains were read from a single sample in a study of blood T cell repertoires in COVID-19. Repertoires were generated with immunoSEQ multiplex PCR, while TCRdb's copy carries only in-frame clones and drops some. The sample lists 490,000 or so clones, approximately 90% occurring once. The source material was PBMCs or T cells enriched from blood (not recorded which). The receptor source for this set is an older woman who had recovered from COVID-19. CDR3s include the opening cysteine and the closing phenylalanine or tryptophan. D genes are given only for firm matches. The size field is filled for only some rows; it gives once, few, many or a size class.

clone_size: few; v_call: TRBV12-3/TRBV12-4; j_call: TRBJ2-1; d_call: -; cdr3_aa: CASSFLNEQFF; cdr3_nt: TGTGCCAGCAGTTTCCTGAATGAGCAGTTCTTC
clone_size: -; v_call: TRBV19; j_call: TRBJ1-3; d_call: TRBD1; cdr3_aa: CASSIGQDAGNTIYF; cdr3_nt: TGTGCCAGTAGTATCGGACAGGATGCCGGAAACACCATATATTTT
clone_size: -; v_call: TRBV5-1; j_call: TRBJ2-1; d_call: TRBD2; cdr3_aa: CASSPGTSGGSSYNEQFF; cdr3_nt: TGCGCCAGCAGCCCCGGGACTAGCGGGGGGTCTTCCTACAATGAGCAGTTCTTC
clone_size: -; v_call: TRBV27; j_call: TRBJ1-1; d_call: -; cdr3_aa: CASSSNRVDTEAFF; cdr3_nt: TGTGCCAGCAGTTCGAACAGGGTCGACACTGAAGCTTTCTTT
clone_size: -; v_call: TRBV4-2; j_call: TRBJ2-2; d_call: TRBD2; cdr3_aa: CASSRGAGDNGELFF; cdr3_nt: TGTGCCAGCAGCCGAGGGGCGGGGGATAACGGGGAGCTGTTTTTT
clone_size: -; v_call: TRBV6-5; j_call: TRBJ2-4; d_call: -; cdr3_aa: CASSAPGGHKNIQYF; cdr3_nt: TGTGCCAGCAGCGCCCCTGGGGGACACAAAAACATTCAGTACTTC
clone_size: once; v_call: TRBV6-5; j_call: TRBJ1-1; d_call: -; cdr3_aa: CASSYNSNTEAFF; cdr3_nt: TGTGCCAGCAGTTACAACTCGAACACTGAAGCTTTCTTT
clone_size: -; v_call: TRBV19; j_call: TRBJ2-5; d_call: TRBD2; cdr3_aa: CASTPSGQETQYF; cdr3_nt: TGTGCCAGTACTCCTAGCGGTCAAGAGACCCAGTACTTC
clone_size: once; v_call: TRBV5-1; j_call: TRBJ2-1; d_call: TRBD2; cdr3_aa: CASSLGGLAREQFF; cdr3_nt: TGCGCCAGCAGCTTGGGGGGACTAGCAAGAGAGCAGTTCTTC
clone_size: -; v_call: TRBV9; j_call: TRBJ1-4; d_call: TRBD1; cdr3_aa: CASSSPGQGREKLFF; cdr3_nt: TGTGCCAGCAGCAGCCCGGGACAGGGAAGAGAAAAACTGTTTTTT
clone_size: -; v_call: TRBV5-1; j_call: TRBJ2-5; d_call: TRBD2; cdr3_aa: CASSLWGGETQYF; cdr3_nt: TGCGCCAGCAGCTTGTGGGGGGGAGAGACCCAGTACTTC
clone_size: -; v_call: TRBV4-1; j_call: TRBJ2-3; d_call: TRBD2; cdr3_aa: CASSLYPGLAGADTQYF; cdr3_nt: TGCGCCAGCAGCCTTTACCCGGGACTAGCGGGAGCAGATACGCAGTATTTT
clone_size: -; v_call: TRBV30; j_call: TRBJ1-1; d_call: -; cdr3_aa: CAWSILGDSNTEAFF; cdr3_nt: TGTGCCTGGAGTATCTTAGGGGACTCGAACACTGAAGCTTTCTTT
clone_size: -; v_call: TRBV19; j_call: TRBJ2-3; d_call: TRBD1; cdr3_aa: CASSGTGLSTDTQYF; cdr3_nt: TGTGCCAGTAGTGGGACAGGGTTGAGCACAGATACGCAGTATTTT
clone_size: -; v_call: TRBV5-1; j_call: TRBJ2-2; d_call: -; cdr3_aa: CASSLGGGSTGELFF; cdr3_nt: TGCGCCAGCAGCTTGGGAGGGGGATCCACCGGGGAGCTGTTTTTT
clone_size: once; v_call: TRBV29-1; j_call: TRBJ2-3; d_call: TRBD2; cdr3_aa: CSVTGLAGGSSTDTQYF; cdr3_nt: TGCAGCGTCACGGGACTAGCGGGGGGCTCCTCCACAGATACGCAGTATTTT
clone_size: -; v_call: TRBV10-3; j_call: TRBJ1-5; d_call: TRBD1; cdr3_aa: CAITRGVVNQPQHF; cdr3_nt: TGTGCCATCACCAGGGGGGTGGTCAATCAGCCCCAGCATTTT
clone_size: -; v_call: TRBV18; j_call: TRBJ1-4; d_call: -; cdr3_aa: CASSPLVQEKLFF; cdr3_nt: TGTGCCAGCTCACCTCTAGTCCAGGAAAAACTGTTTTTT
clone_size: -; v_call: TRBV5-4; j_call: TRBJ2-3; d_call: -; cdr3_aa: CASSFGQGRADTQYF; cdr3_nt: TGTGCCAGCAGCTTCGGCCAGGGGAGGGCAGATACGCAGTATTTT
clone_size: -; v_call: TRBV3-1/TRBV3-2; j_call: TRBJ2-7; d_call: TRBD1; cdr3_aa: CASSQDEVRTGPSYEQYF; cdr3_nt: TGTGCCAGCAGCCAAGATGAAGTAAGGACAGGGCCCTCCTACGAGCAGTACTTC
clone_size: -; v_call: TRBV30; j_call: TRBJ1-3; d_call: -; cdr3_aa: CAWSNPPTVFSGNTIYF; cdr3_nt: TGTGCCTGGAGTAACCCCCCTACAGTCTTCTCTGGAAACACCATATATTTT
clone_size: once; v_call: TRBV5-1; j_call: TRBJ1-3; d_call: -; cdr3_aa: CASSLDLGPIYF; cdr3_nt: TGCGCCAGCAGCTTGGATCTGGGGCCCATATATTTT
clone_size: -; v_call: TRBV12-3/TRBV12-4; j_call: TRBJ1-4; d_call: -; cdr3_aa: CASSLTEKLFF; cdr3_nt: TGTGCCAGCAGTCTCACAGAAAAACTGTTTTTT
clone_size: -; v_call: TRBV21-1; j_call: TRBJ1-5; d_call: -; cdr3_aa: CASSERQGLSHQPQHF; cdr3_nt: TGTGCCAGCAGCGAGAGACAGGGCTTATCCCATCAGCCCCAGCATTTT
clone_size: once; v_call: TRBV5-7; j_call: TRBJ2-1; d_call: TRBD2; cdr3_aa: CASSLLCGGASNNEQFF; cdr3_nt: TGTGCCAGCAGCTTGTTGTGCGGGGGGGCGAGCAACAATGAGCAGTTCTTC
clone_size: -; v_call: TRBV15; j_call: TRBJ1-5; d_call: TRBD1; cdr3_aa: CATGQGYQPQHF; cdr3_nt: TGTGCCACCGGACAGGGGTATCAGCCCCAGCATTTT
clone_size: -; v_call: TRBV2; j_call: TRBJ1-1; d_call: -; cdr3_aa: CASRGTEAFF; cdr3_nt: TGTGCCAGCCGGGGGACTGAAGCTTTCTTT
clone_size: -; v_call: TRBV5-4; j_call: TRBJ2-3; d_call: TRBD1; cdr3_aa: CASSPGTGGLDTQYF; cdr3_nt: TGTGCCAGCAGCCCCGGGACAGGGGGGCTTGACACGCAGTATTTT
clone_size: -; v_call: TRBV18; j_call: TRBJ2-4; d_call: TRBD2; cdr3_aa: CASSPRTSGGALAKNIQYF; cdr3_nt: TGTGCCAGCTCACCTCGGACTAGCGGGGGGGCCTTAGCCAAAAACATTCAGTACTTC
clone_size: -; v_call: TRBV5-1; j_call: TRBJ2-2; d_call: TRBD1; cdr3_aa: CASSLGQGDTGELFF; cdr3_nt: TGCGCCAGCAGCTTGGGACAGGGAGACACCGGGGAGCTGTTTTTT
clone_size: -; v_call: TRBV27; j_call: TRBJ1-6; d_call: -; cdr3_aa: CASRSLGRGHNSPLHF; cdr3_nt: TGTGCCAGCAGATCCCTGGGGCGCGGTCATAATTCACCCCTCCACTTT
clone_size: -; v_call: TRBV7-2; j_call: TRBJ2-7; d_call: TRBD1; cdr3_aa: CASSSSGQPAYEQYF; cdr3_nt: TGTGCCAGCAGCTCATCGGGACAGCCGGCCTACGAGCAGTACTTC
clone_size: -; v_call: TRBV5-1; j_call: TRBJ2-5; d_call: TRBD1; cdr3_aa: CASSLTGQVGETQYF; cdr3_nt: TGCGCCAGCAGCTTAACCGGACAGGTTGGGGAGACCCAGTACTTC
clone_size: -; v_call: TRBV6-5; j_call: TRBJ2-3; d_call: -; cdr3_aa: CATSGTDTQYF; cdr3_nt: TGTGCCACCTCGGGCACAGATACGCAGTATTTT
clone_size: -; v_call: TRBV19; j_call: TRBJ1-1; d_call: -; cdr3_aa: CASSFLGVGTEAFF; cdr3_nt: TGTGCCAGTAGCTTCCTAGGGGTGGGCACTGAAGCTTTCTTT
clone_size: once; v_call: TRBV6-5; j_call: TRBJ1-5; d_call: TRBD1; cdr3_aa: CASSSGGNQPQHF; cdr3_nt: TGTGCCAGCAGCTCAGGGGGTAATCAGCCCCAGCATTTT
clone_size: -; v_call: TRBV9; j_call: TRBJ2-7; d_call: -; cdr3_aa: CASSPLGEGAYEQYF; cdr3_nt: TGTGCCAGCAGCCCACTTGGGGAAGGGGCCTACGAGCAGTACTTC
clone_size: -; v_call: TRBV5-1; j_call: TRBJ2-4; d_call: -; cdr3_aa: CASSYRQGRSNIQYF; cdr3_nt: TGCGCCAGCAGCTACCGCCAGGGGAGATCAAACATTCAGTACTTC
clone_size: -; v_call: TRBV27; j_call: TRBJ2-1; d_call: -; cdr3_aa: CASSLSAFYNEQFF; cdr3_nt: TGTGCCAGCAGTTTATCGGCCTTTTACAATGAGCAGTTCTTC
clone_size: -; v_call: TRBV5-4; j_call: TRBJ2-1; d_call: -; cdr3_aa: CASSLEKAGSYNEQFF; cdr3_nt: TGTGCCAGCAGCTTGGAGAAAGCTGGCTCCTACAATGAGCAGTTCTTC
clone_size: -; v_call: TRBV5-1; j_call: TRBJ1-4; d_call: TRBD1; cdr3_aa: CASSTQGAYEKLFF; cdr3_nt: TGCGCCAGCAGCACACAGGGGGCGTATGAAAAACTGTTTTTT
clone_size: -; v_call: TRBV6-5; j_call: TRBJ1-4; d_call: -; cdr3_aa: CASSYSGDEKLFF; cdr3_nt: TGTGCCAGCAGTTACTCGGGAGACGAAAAACTGTTTTTT
clone_size: -; v_call: TRBV5-1; j_call: TRBJ2-1; d_call: TRBD2; cdr3_aa: CASSRTSGGALEQFF; cdr3_nt: TGCGCCAGCAGCAGAACTAGCGGGGGGGCTCTTGAGCAGTTCTTC
clone_size: -; v_call: TRBV30; j_call: TRBJ2-2; d_call: TRBD1; cdr3_aa: CAWSPAPGTGSTGELFF; cdr3_nt: TGTGCCTGGAGTCCGGCTCCCGGGACAGGGAGCACCGGGGAGCTGTTTTTT
clone_size: once; v_call: TRBV9; j_call: TRBJ1-1; d_call: TRBD1; cdr3_aa: CASSAGQGRTEAFF; cdr3_nt: TGTGCCAGCAGCGCCGGACAGGGGAGGACTGAAGCTTTCTTT
clone_size: -; v_call: TRBV20-1; j_call: TRBJ1-2; d_call: -; cdr3_aa: CSADSLYGYTF; cdr3_nt: TGCAGTGCCGACAGCCTCTATGGCTACACCTTC
clone_size: -; v_call: TRBV7-9; j_call: TRBJ1-1; d_call: -; cdr3_aa: CASSFRGLGDNSEAFF; cdr3_nt: TGTGCCAGCAGCTTTCGCGGACTCGGGGACAACAGTGAAGCTTTCTTT
clone_size: -; v_call: TRBV5-1; j_call: TRBJ1-2; d_call: TRBD1; cdr3_aa: CASSLAGTGDYGYTF; cdr3_nt: TGCGCCAGCAGCTTGGCCGGGACAGGGGACTATGGCTACACCTTC
clone_size: -; v_call: TRBV29-1; j_call: TRBJ1-1; d_call: -; cdr3_aa: CSVGTSEAFF; cdr3_nt: TGCAGCGTCGGGACATCTGAAGCTTTCTTT
clone_size: -; v_call: TRBV13; j_call: TRBJ2-2; d_call: -; cdr3_aa: CASSSAAGELFF; cdr3_nt: TGTGCCAGCAGTTCCGCAGCCGGGGAGCTGTTTTTT